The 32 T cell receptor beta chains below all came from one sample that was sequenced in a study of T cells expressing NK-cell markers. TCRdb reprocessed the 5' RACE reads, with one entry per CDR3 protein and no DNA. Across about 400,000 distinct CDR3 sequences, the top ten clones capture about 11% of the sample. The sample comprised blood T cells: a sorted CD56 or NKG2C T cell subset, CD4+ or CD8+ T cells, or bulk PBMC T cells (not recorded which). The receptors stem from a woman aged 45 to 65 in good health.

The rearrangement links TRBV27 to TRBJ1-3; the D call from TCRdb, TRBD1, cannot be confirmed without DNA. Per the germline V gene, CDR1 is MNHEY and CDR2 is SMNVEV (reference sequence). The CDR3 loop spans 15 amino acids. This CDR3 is CASRGQGRGGNTIYF.

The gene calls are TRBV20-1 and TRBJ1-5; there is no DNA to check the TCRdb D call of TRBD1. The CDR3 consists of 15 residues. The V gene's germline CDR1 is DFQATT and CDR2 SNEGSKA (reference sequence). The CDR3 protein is CSARDGRGSNQPQHF.

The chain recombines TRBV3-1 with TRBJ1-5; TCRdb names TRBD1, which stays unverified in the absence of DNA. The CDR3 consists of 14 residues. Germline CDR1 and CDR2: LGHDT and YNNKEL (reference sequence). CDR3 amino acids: CASSRQGGNQPQHF. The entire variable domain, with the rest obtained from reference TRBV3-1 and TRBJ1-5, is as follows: DTAVSQTPKYLVTQMGNDKSIKCEQNLGHDTMYWYKQDSKKFLKIMFSYNNKELIINETVPNRFSPKSPDKAHLNLHINSLELGDSAVYFCASSRQGGNQPQHFGDGTRLSIL.

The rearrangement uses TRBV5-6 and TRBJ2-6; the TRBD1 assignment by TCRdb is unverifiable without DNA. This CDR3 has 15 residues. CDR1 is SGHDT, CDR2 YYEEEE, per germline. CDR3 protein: CASSLWGAGANVLTF.

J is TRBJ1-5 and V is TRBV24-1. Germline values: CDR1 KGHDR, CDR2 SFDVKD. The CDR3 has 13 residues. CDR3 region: CATFRRGNQPQHF.

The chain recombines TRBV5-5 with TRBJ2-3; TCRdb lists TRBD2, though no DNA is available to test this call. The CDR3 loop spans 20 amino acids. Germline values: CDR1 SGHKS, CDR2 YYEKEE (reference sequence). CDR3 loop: CASSLLGTSGRALSTDTQYF.

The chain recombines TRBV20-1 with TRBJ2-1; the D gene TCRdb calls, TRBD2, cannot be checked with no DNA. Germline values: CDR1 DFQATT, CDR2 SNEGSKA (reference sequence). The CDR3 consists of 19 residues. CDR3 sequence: CSARDLLPSGRASYNEQFF.

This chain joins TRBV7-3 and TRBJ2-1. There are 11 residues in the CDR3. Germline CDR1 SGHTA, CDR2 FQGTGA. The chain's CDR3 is CASSYKNEQFF.

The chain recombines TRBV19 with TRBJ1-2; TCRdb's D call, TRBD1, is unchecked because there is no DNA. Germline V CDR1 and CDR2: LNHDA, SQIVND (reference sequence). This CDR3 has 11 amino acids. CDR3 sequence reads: CASWTGRGYTF.

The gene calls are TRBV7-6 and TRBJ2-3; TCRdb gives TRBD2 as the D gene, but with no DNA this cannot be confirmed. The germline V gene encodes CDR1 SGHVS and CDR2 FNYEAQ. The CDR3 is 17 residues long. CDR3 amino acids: CASSLQGLAFSTDTQYF.

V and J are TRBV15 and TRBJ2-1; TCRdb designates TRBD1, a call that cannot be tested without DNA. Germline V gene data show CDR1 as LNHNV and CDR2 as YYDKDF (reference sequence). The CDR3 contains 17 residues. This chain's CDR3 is CATSSLETGSVFNEQFF.

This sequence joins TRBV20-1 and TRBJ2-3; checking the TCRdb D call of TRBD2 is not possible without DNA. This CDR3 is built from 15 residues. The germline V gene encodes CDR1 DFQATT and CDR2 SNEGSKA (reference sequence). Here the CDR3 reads CSARGSGPAGHTQYF.

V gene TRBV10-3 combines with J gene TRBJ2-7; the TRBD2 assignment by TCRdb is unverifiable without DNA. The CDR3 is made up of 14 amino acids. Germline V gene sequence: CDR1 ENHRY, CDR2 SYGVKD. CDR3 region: CAISKGLAPYEQYF.

The chain's CDR3 is CASSVGLVIYEQYF. The J gene is TRBJ2-7, the V gene TRBV7-9; TCRdb indicates TRBD2, and absent DNA this call remains unverified. CDR3 length: 14 amino acids. Germline V gives CDR1 SEHNR, CDR2 FQNEAQ (reference sequence).

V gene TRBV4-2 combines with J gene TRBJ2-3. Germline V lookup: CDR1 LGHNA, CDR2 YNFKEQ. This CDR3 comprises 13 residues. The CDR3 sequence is CASSQDMADTQYF.

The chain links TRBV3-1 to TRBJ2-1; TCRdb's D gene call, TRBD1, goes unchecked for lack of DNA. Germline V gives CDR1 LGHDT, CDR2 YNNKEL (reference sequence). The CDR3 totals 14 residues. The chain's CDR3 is CASSQDPGASEQFF.

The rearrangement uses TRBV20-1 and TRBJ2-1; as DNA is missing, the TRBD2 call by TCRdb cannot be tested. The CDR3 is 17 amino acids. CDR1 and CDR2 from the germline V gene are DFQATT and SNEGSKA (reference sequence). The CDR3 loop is CSAPRLAGVGRWNEQFF.

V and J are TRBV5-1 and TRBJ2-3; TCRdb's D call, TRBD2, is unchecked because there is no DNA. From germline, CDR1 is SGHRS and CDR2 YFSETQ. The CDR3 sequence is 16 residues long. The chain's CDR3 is CASSLGGLAGVDTQYF.

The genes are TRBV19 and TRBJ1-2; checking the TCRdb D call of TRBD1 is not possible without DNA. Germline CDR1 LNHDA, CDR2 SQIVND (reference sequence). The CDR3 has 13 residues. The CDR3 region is CASSINRDVGYTF. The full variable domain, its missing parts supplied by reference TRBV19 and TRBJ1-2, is DGGITQSPKYLFRKEGQNVTLSCEQNLNHDAMYWYRQDPGQGLRLIYYSQIVNDFQKGDIAEGYSVSREKKESFPLTVTSAQKNPTAFYLCASSINRDVGYTFGSGTRLTVV.

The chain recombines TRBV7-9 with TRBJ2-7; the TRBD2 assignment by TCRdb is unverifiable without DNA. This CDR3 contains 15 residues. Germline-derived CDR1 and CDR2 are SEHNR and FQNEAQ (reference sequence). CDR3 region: CASSLRGGLRDEQYF.

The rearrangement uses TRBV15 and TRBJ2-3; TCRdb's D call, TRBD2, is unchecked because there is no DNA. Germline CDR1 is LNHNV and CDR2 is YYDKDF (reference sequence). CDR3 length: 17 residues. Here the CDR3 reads CATSRDPLASTTDTQYF.

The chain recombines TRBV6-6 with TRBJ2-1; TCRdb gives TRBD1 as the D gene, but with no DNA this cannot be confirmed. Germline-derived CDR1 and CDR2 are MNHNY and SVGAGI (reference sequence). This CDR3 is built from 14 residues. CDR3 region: CASTQSGTANEQFF.

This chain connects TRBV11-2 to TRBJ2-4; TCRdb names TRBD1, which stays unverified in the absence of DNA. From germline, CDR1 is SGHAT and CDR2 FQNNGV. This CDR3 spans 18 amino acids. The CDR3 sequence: CASSPGTGGFRAKNIQYF. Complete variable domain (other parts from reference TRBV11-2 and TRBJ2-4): EAGVAQSPRYKIIEKRQSVAFWCNPISGHATLYWYQQILGQGPKLLIQFQNNGVVDDSQLPKDRFSAERLKGVDSTLKIQPAKLEDSAVYLCASSPGTGGFRAKNIQYFGAGTRLSVL.

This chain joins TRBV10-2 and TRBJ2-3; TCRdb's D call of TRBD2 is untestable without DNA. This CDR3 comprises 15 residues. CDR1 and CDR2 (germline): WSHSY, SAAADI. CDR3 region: CASSDGGMSTDTQYF.

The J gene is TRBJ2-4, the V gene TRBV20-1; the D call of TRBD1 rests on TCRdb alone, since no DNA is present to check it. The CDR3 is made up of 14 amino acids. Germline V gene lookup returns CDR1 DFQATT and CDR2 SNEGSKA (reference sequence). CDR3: CSARGGGAKNIQYF.

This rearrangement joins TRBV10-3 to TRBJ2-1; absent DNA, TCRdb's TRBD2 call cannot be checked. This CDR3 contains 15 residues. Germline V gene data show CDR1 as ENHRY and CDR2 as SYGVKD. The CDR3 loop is CAISYGASGDNEQFF.

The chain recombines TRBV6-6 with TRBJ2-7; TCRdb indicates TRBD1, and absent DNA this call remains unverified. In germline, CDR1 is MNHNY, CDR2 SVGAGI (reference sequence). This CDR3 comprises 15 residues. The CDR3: CASTNAGITALEQYF.

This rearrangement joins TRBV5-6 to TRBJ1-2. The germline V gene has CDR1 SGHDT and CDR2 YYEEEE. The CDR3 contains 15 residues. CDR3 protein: CASSPRADTNYGYTF.

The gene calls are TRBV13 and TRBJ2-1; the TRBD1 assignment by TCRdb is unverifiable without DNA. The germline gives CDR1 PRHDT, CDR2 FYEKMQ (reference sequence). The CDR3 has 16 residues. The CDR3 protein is CASSGDSVPGGNEQFF.

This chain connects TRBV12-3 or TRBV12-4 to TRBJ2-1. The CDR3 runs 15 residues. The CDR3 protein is CASRSVLGMYNEQFF.

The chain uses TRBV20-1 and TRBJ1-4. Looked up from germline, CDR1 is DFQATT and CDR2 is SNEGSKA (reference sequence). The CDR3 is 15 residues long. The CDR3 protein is CSARGGRVGKDKLFF.

The CDR3 protein is CASSQGNTYEQYF. The J gene is TRBJ2-7, the V gene TRBV7-9. This CDR3 is built from 13 residues. Germline V gives CDR1 SEHNR, CDR2 FQNEAQ (reference sequence).